The entry that follows covers one TCR beta chain sequence. Antigen unknown. From germline, CDR1 is SGDLS and CDR2 YYNGEE. V lost 1 base and J lost 6, with 10 bases in between. The CDR3 is made up of 13 amino acids. Patients counted as stable if ophthalmopathy did not develop within 18 months. The study based diagnoses on clinical symptoms, serum thyroxine and TRAb, thyroid ultrasound and orbital computed tomography. The entry originates in a study of T cells in Graves' hyperthyroidism and ophthalmopathy. For the study at large: Once the initial diagnosis was made, peripheral blood was obtained before any treatment. Study conclusions and caveats: Model output signaled ophthalmopathy a median around 6.9 months ahead of onset.

Amplification yielded TCR beta CDR3 regions, with RNA transcripts as the source. The TCR CDR3 first-round RT-PCR relied on the HTBI primer set. TCRdb re-called the multiplex PCR reads through MiXCR, storing one row per CDR3 protein. The sample gives around 300,000 distinct CDR3 sequences, roughly 13% of which show up once; approximately 7.9% is in the top ten. The chain is built from TRBV9 and TRBJ1-2; D remains ambiguous. The sequenced material came from blood. The receptor's source is a woman aged 40 to 55 with Graves' hyperthyroidism. CDR3 DNA: TGTGCCAGCAGCGTAATCACGGGGAATGGCTACACCTTC. It specifies CASSVITGNGYTF.